One sample yielded the 23 T cell receptor beta chains listed below, sequenced in a study of blood T cell repertoires in COVID-19. Profiled with immunoSEQ multiplex PCR; TCRdb holds only in-frame clones, not every one. The sample has about 250,000 clones; approximately 92% are singletons. Sequencing was performed on peripheral blood. Receptors originate from a woman aged 35 to 49 who had recovered from COVID-19.

This clone was observed a single time. This rearrangement joins TRBV30 to TRBJ1-1; 9 bases are a match to TRBD1. There are 14 residues in the CDR3. V shed 0 bases and J 7 bases; nucleotides not matched to a gene: 6. Germline V CDR1 and CDR2: GTSNPN, SVGIG (reference sequence). The CDR3 reads CAWSVGTGNSEAFF. CDR3 sequence (DNA): TGTGCCTGGAGTGTCGGGACAGGGAATAGTGAAGCTTTCTTT.

This sequence joins TRBV7-2 and TRBJ2-3; 7 bases match TRBD2. The CDR3 is made up of 18 amino acids. CDR1 and CDR2 (germline): SGHTA, FQGNSA. J lost 7 bases, V lost 0 bases, and 16 bases had no gene match. The CDR3: CASSLAGGGSGYFNTQYF. CDR3 coding DNA: TGTGCCAGCAGCTTAGCGGGCGGCGGGAGTGGGTATTTTAATACGCAGTATTTT.

This chain uses TRBV3-1 (or the pseudogene TRBV3-2) with TRBJ1-4; D is unresolved. The V gene's germline CDR1 is LGHDT and CDR2 YNNKEL (reference sequence). CDR3 length: 16 amino acids. Trimming stripped 0 bases from V and 7 bases from J, with 15 bases between. The chain's CDR3 is CASSQEGPGNGEKLFF. For the CDR3, the DNA is TGTGCCAGCAGCCAAGAGGGTCCGGGAAATGGTGAAAAACTGTTTTTT.

This clone was seen once. This chain connects TRBV2 to TRBJ1-1; no firm D call. This CDR3 is 13 amino acids long. V was trimmed by 8 bases and J by 3 bases, leaving 13 bases between them. CDR1 and CDR2 (germline): SNHLY, FYNNEI. In DNA form, the CDR3 reads TGTGCCAGCGGGCCGACGCATTACACTGAAGCTTTCTTT. Residues: CASGPTHYTEAFF.

The chain couples TRBV5-1 to TRBJ2-1; 8 bases line up with TRBD1. The CDR3 length is 14 residues. Germline trimming cut 2 bases from V and 4 bases from J; bases unmatched to any gene: 2. Per germline, CDR1 SGHRS and CDR2 YFSETQ. The CDR3 sequence is CASSLNRGYNEQFF. CDR3 nucleotides: TGCGCCAGCAGCTTAAACAGGGGGTACAATGAGCAGTTCTTC.

The chain couples TRBV18 to TRBJ2-3, with 7 bases fitting TRBD1. CDR3 size: 14 residues. Germline V gene data show CDR1 as KGHSH and CDR2 as LQKENI. V dropped 4 bases and J dropped 2; count of bases not matched to a gene: 3. The CDR3 loop reads CASSLGTATDTQYF. Written as DNA, the CDR3 is TGTGCCAGCTCACTGGGGACAGCCACAGATACGCAGTATTTT.

V is TRBV5-1 and J is TRBJ2-3; 15 bases fit TRBD2. CDR1 and CDR2 (germline): SGHRS, YFSETQ. This CDR3 is 18 amino acids long. V gave up 3 bases and J gave up 3 bases; unmatched junction bases: 8. The CDR3 DNA is TGCGCCAGCAGCTCCGGGACTAGCGGGAGGTTTCCGACAGATACGCAGTATTTT. Protein: CASSSGTSGRFPTDTQYF.

The V and J genes are TRBV5-4 and TRBJ1-1; D is ambiguous. The CDR3 sequence is 12 residues long. CDR1 SGHNT and CDR2 YYREEE come from the germline V gene (reference sequence). Trimming cost V 4 bases and J 1 base, with 5 bases left between them. The CDR3 spells CASSGPNTEAFF. The CDR3 nucleotides are TGTGCCAGCAGCGGGCCGAACACTGAAGCTTTCTTT.

This clone was observed a few times. The V and J genes are TRBV4-1 and TRBJ2-7; 10 bases are shared with TRBD1. V gave up 0 bases and J gave up 13 bases; unmatched junction bases: 6. In germline, CDR1 is MGHRA, CDR2 YSYEKL. CDR3 length: 13 residues. CDR3 region: CASSQDEDRGRYF. CDR3 DNA: TGCGCCAGCAGCCAAGACGAGGACAGGGGGAGATACTTC.

The gene calls are TRBV5-1 and TRBJ1-1; tentative D call: TRBD1 (5 bases). V was pared by 4 bases and J by 1 base, with 14 bases between. This CDR3 is 15 amino acids long. The germline gives CDR1 SGHRS, CDR2 YFSETQ. The chain's CDR3 is CASSLEQAWNTEAFF. The CDR3 bases are TGCGCCAGCAGCCTGGAACAGGCTTGGAACACTGAAGCTTTCTTT.

This chain links TRBV5-1 with TRBJ1-2, with a weak D call TRBD1 (6 bases). This CDR3 region has 13 residues. V was trimmed by 0 bases and J by 8 bases, leaving 11 bases between them. CDR1 SGHRS and CDR2 YFSETQ come from the germline V gene. CDR3 protein: CASSLALTGGYTF. In nucleotides, the CDR3 is TGCGCCAGCAGCTTGGCTTTGACAGGCGGCTACACCTTC.

V gene TRBV9 combines with J gene TRBJ2-2; 9 bases match TRBD1. V gave up 4 bases and J gave up 5 bases; unmatched junction bases: 9. The CDR3 runs to 16 residues. Germline CDR1 SGDLS, CDR2 YYNGEE. The CDR3 sequence: CASSPRTGVGTGELFF. Written as DNA, the CDR3 is TGTGCCAGCAGCCCGCGGACAGGGGTGGGAACCGGGGAGCTGTTTTTT.

V gene TRBV24-1 combines with J gene TRBJ2-1; TRBD2 agrees at 12 bases. Germline CDR1 and CDR2: KGHDR and SFDVKD. This CDR3 region has 15 residues. V was pared by 7 bases and J by 4 bases, with 4 bases of the junction left unmatched. CDR3 DNA: TGTGCCACCAGCGGAGGGACTAGCGGGTACAATGAGCAGTTCTTC. Its protein is CATSGGTSGYNEQFF.

The rearrangement uses TRBV9 and TRBJ1-1, with D maybe TRBD1 (6 bases). This CDR3 spans 13 amino acids. The V end was cut by 2 bases, the J end by 8 bases, with 13 bases between. Looked up from germline, CDR1 is SGDLS and CDR2 is YYNGEE. CDR3 DNA sequence: TGTGCCAGCAGCGTGGGAGGGGGTGCCGAAGCTTTCTTT. This encodes CASSVGGGAEAFF.

V gene TRBV19 combines with J gene TRBJ2-1; TRBD2 matches at 11 bases. CDR3 length: 15 amino acids. J lost 7 bases, V lost 7 bases, and 9 bases had no gene match. The germline gives CDR1 LNHDA, CDR2 SQIVND (reference sequence). DNA for the CDR3: TGTGCCAGTAAGGGAGTAGCGGGAGGGAGGAATGAGCAGTTCTTC. It is translated as CASKGVAGGRNEQFF.

The chain links TRBV15 to TRBJ2-3; TRBD1 matches at 7 bases. CDR1 LNHNV and CDR2 YYDKDF come from the germline V gene (reference sequence). The CDR3 loop spans 15 amino acids. V was clipped by 1 base and J by 2 bases; unmatched bases: 3. CDR3 region: CATSRGQGDTDTQYF. CDR3 nucleotide sequence: TGTGCCACCAGCAGAGGGCAGGGGGACACAGATACGCAGTATTTT.

The chain recombines TRBV2 with TRBJ2-5; D might be TRBD2 (6 bases). The CDR3 consists of 12 residues. Per the germline V gene, CDR1 is SNHLY and CDR2 is FYNNEI. Trimming removed 3 bases at V and 5 bases at J, with 7 bases between. DNA for the CDR3: TGTGCCAGCAGTGAGGGAGGTGAGACCCAGTACTTC. Its translation is CASSEGGETQYF.

This clone was observed a handful of times. The V and J genes are TRBV9 and TRBJ2-7; 10 positions agree with TRBD1. The CDR3 length is 15 residues. The V and J ends lost 3 bases and 0 bases, in that order; junction bases with no gene match: 3. Per germline, CDR1 SGDLS and CDR2 YYNGEE. DNA for the CDR3: TGTGCCAGCAGCGGACGGACAGGGGGCTCCTACGAGCAGTACTTC. Amino acid sequence: CASSGRTGGSYEQYF.

The chain recombines TRBV11-3 with TRBJ1-3, with D uncertain. This CDR3 is built from 15 residues. CDR1 SGHNT and CDR2 YENEEA come from the germline V gene. Between the trimmed V and J ends, which lost 5 bases and 0 bases, there was a span of 11 bases. The CDR3 loop is CASSGFLDSGNTIYF. Here the CDR3 DNA reads TGTGCCAGCAGCGGATTCCTAGACTCTGGAAACACCATATATTTT.

The chain uses TRBV19 and TRBJ1-2; 10 positions match TRBD1. With 1 base clipped from V and 6 bases from J, the junction kept 5 bases outside the gene matches. The V gene's germline CDR1 is LNHDA and CDR2 SQIVND (reference sequence). The CDR3 spans 15 residues. In nucleotides, the CDR3 is TGTGCCAGTAGTATAGGACAGGGGGCGCTTAATGGCTACACCTTC. Protein product: CASSIGQGALNGYTF.

The gene calls are TRBV7-2 and TRBJ2-1; D unresolved. The V gene's germline CDR1 is SGHTA and CDR2 FQGNSA. The CDR3 sequence is 11 residues long. The V end was cut by 7 bases, the J end by 4 bases, with 5 bases between. The CDR3 here is CASTLYNEQFF. As DNA, the CDR3 is TGTGCCAGCACCCTGTACAATGAGCAGTTCTTC.

This chain connects TRBV19 to TRBJ2-1; 10 nucleotides agree with TRBD2. The V and J ends lost 3 bases and 9 bases, in that order; junction bases with no gene match: 14. The CDR3 spans 17 residues. CDR1 LNHDA and CDR2 SQIVND come from the germline V gene (reference sequence). As DNA, the CDR3 is TGTGCCAGTAGTATCCCCCTCCAGCGGGGGGGCCGCGGTGAGCAGTTCTTC. This sequence encodes CASSIPLQRGGRGEQFF.

The V gene is TRBV2, the J gene TRBJ2-5; a weak D match, TRBD1 (6 bases). This CDR3 spans 13 amino acids. Trimming cost V 6 bases and J 4 bases, with 12 bases left between them. Germline V lookup: CDR1 SNHLY, CDR2 FYNNEI. CDR3 sequence: CASRGAGAETQYF. In DNA, the CDR3 is TGTGCCAGCAGGGGGGCAGGGGCAGAGACCCAGTACTTC.